These T cell receptor beta chains were read from a single sample in a study of shared clonotypes between healthy human individuals. Generated by immunoSEQ multiplex PCR, the TCRdb table keeps only in-frame clones and is missing some. Of more than 600,000 clones in the sample, 92% were seen once. The sample taken for sequencing was naive CD8+ T cells sorted from blood. These receptor sequences come from a man aged 25 to 40 in good health. CDR3s include the opening cysteine and the closing phenylalanine or tryptophan. The D gene is left open where the match is weak. Not every row has a clone size; where given, it reads once, few, many or a size class.

TRBV19	TRBJ1-5	TRBD1	-	CASSIGRDSTIFPQHF	TGTGCCAGTAGTATAGGCCGGGACAGCACAATCTTTCCCCAGCATTTT
TRBV21-1	TRBJ2-1	-	-	CASSKVAGTFYDNEQFF	TGTGCCAGCAGCAAAGTTGCGGGCACCTTCTACGACAATGAGCAGTTCTTC
TRBV7-9	TRBJ2-1	-	-	CASSLTTRGTPRIDEQFF	TGTGCCAGCAGCCTTACGACACGGGGGACCCCAAGAATCGATGAGCAGTTCTTC
TRBV7-9	TRBJ2-2	-	-	CASLGTNTGELFF	TGTGCCAGTCTCGGGACGAACACCGGGGAGCTGTTTTTT
TRBV7-2	TRBJ2-3	-	-	CASSPGSADTQYF	TGTGCCAGCAGCCCCGGGAGTGCAGATACGCAGTATTTT
TRBV27	TRBJ2-1	TRBD2	-	CASSLSPGLAEYYNEQFF	TGTGCCAGCAGTTTATCACCCGGACTAGCGGAATATTACAATGAGCAGTTCTTC
TRBV11-2	TRBJ2-2	-	-	CASRPSRAGELFF	TGTGCCAGCAGACCTAGCCGGGCCGGGGAGCTGTTTTTT
TRBV7-3	TRBJ2-3	-	once	CASSLFPPGHSTDTQYF	TGTGCCAGCAGCTTATTCCCCCCGGGACACAGCACAGATACGCAGTATTTT
TRBV4-1	TRBJ2-7	-	-	CASSPVSGVYEQYF	TGCGCCAGCAGCCCGGTATCAGGGGTCTACGAGCAGTACTTC
TRBV27	TRBJ2-5	-	once	CASSLGGRGQETQYF	TGTGCCAGCAGTTTAGGTGGGCGGGGACAAGAGACCCAGTACTTC
TRBV6-6	TRBJ2-7	TRBD1	once	CASSPGQGSGEQYF	TGTGCCAGCAGTCCGGGACAGGGTAGTGGCGAGCAGTACTTC
TRBV5-4	TRBJ2-7	-	once	CASSLSGSGREYF	TGTGCCAGCAGCTTGTCAGGGAGTGGAAGGGAGTACTTC
TRBV7-1	TRBJ2-5	-	-	CASSLLTSTETQYF	TGTGCCAGCAGCTTACTGACAAGCACGGAGACCCAGTACTTC
TRBV7-8	TRBJ2-1	-	-	CASSLDLAYEQFF	TGTGCCAGCAGCTTAGATCTGGCTTATGAGCAGTTCTTC
TRBV9	TRBJ2-7	-	-	CASSLGGPSYEQYF	TGTGCCAGCAGTTTGGGGGGTCCCTCCTACGAGCAGTACTTC
TRBV14	TRBJ2-7	-	-	CASSPWGRSYEQYF	TGTGCCAGCAGCCCCTGGGGGCGGAGCTACGAGCAGTACTTC
TRBV6-5	TRBJ2-7	-	-	CASSSRVNPTGQYF	TGTGCCAGCAGTTCTCGGGTCAATCCTACGGGGCAGTACTTC
TRBV9	TRBJ2-5	-	-	CASSEWDGETQYF	TGTGCCAGCAGCGAATGGGACGGGGAGACCCAGTACTTC
TRBV7-9	TRBJ1-5	-	-	CASSSTGSNQPQHF	TGTGCCAGCAGCTCAACAGGGTCTAATCAGCCCCAGCATTTT
TRBV4-1	TRBJ2-1	TRBD2	once	CASSQVAGDAYNEQFF	TGCGCCAGCAGCCAAGTGGCGGGAGATGCCTACAATGAGCAGTTCTTC
TRBV18	TRBJ2-5	-	-	CASSAPRESETQYF	TGTGCCAGCTCAGCGCCTCGGGAGTCGGAGACCCAGTACTTC
TRBV7-8	TRBJ2-1	TRBD2	-	CASSLRSLAGASGLAVGDEQFF	TGTGCCAGCAGCTTAAGATCCTTAGCGGGAGCGAGCGGTCTAGCGGTGGGGGATGAGCAGTTCTTC
TRBV2	TRBJ2-7	TRBD2	-	CATRLAGEYEQYF	TGTGCCACGAGACTAGCGGGAGAGTACGAGCAGTACTTC
TRBV28	TRBJ2-7	-	-	CASSPGLGEQYF	TGTGCCAGCAGTCCGGGACTGGGGGAGCAGTACTTC
TRBV2	TRBJ2-7	-	-	CASRGDEQYF	TGTGCCAGCAGGGGGGACGAGCAGTACTTC
TRBV7-9	TRBJ1-1	-	-	CASSYREFPEAFF	TGTGCCAGCAGTTACAGGGAGTTCCCTGAAGCTTTCTTT
TRBV10-2	TRBJ2-1	TRBD2	-	CASDRGVNNEQFF	TGCGCCAGCGACCGGGGGGTCAACAATGAGCAGTTCTTC
TRBV7-9	TRBJ2-5	TRBD1	-	CASSLVRTGRGETQYF	TGTGCCAGCAGCTTAGTAAGGACAGGCCGAGGAGAGACCCAGTACTTC
TRBV28	TRBJ2-7	TRBD1	-	CASSSGTGDYYEQYF	TGTGCCAGCAGCTCCGGGACAGGGGACTATTACGAGCAGTACTTC
TRBV27	TRBJ1-2	-	-	CASSSNRELYGYTF	TGTGCCAGCAGTTCGAACAGGGAACTCTATGGCTACACCTTC
TRBV11-2	TRBJ2-1	TRBD2	-	CASSGLAGEQFF	TGTGCCAGCAGCGGACTAGCGGGTGAGCAGTTCTTC
TRBV29-1	TRBJ1-1	-	-	CSVTRNTEAFF	TGCAGCGTCACAAGGAACACTGAAGCTTTCTTT
TRBV2	TRBJ2-5	-	-	CASSDTGQETQYF	TGTGCCAGCAGTGACACGGGCCAAGAGACCCAGTACTTC
TRBV9	TRBJ2-6	TRBD2	-	CASSLGRVGLPGANVLTF	TGTGCCAGCAGCCTAGGGAGGGTAGGCCTCCCTGGGGCCAACGTCCTGACTTTC
TRBV19	TRBJ2-1	-	-	CASSWGAYNEQFF	TGTGCCAGTAGTTGGGGGGCCTACAATGAGCAGTTCTTC
TRBV5-4	TRBJ2-7	TRBD1	-	CASSLAGQGYYEQYF	TGTGCCAGCAGCTTAGCCGGACAGGGGTACTACGAGCAGTACTTC
TRBV7-9	TRBJ2-3	-	-	CASSLDPQRPSTDTQYF	TGTGCCAGCAGCTTAGATCCCCAGCGGCCTAGCACAGATACGCAGTATTTT
TRBV10-1	TRBJ2-1	-	-	CASSEGGPSYNEQFF	TGCGCCAGCAGTGAAGGCGGGCCATCCTACAATGAGCAGTTCTTC
TRBV27	TRBJ2-7	-	-	CASSLSTSYEQYF	TGTGCCAGCAGTTTAAGTACCTCCTACGAGCAGTACTTC
TRBV6-1	TRBJ2-3	-	-	CASWGAEVSVQGRYF	TGTGCCAGCTGGGGTGCCGAAGTGTCCGTCCAAGGAAGGTATTTT
TRBV5-4	TRBJ2-3	-	-	CASSLGQEFGDTQYF	TGTGCCAGCAGCTTGGGACAGGAATTTGGAGATACGCAGTATTTT
TRBV7-9	TRBJ2-1	TRBD2	-	CATRDPGLHYNEQFF	TGTGCCACCCGGGACCCGGGACTACATTACAATGAGCAGTTCTTC
TRBV7-9	TRBJ2-7	-	-	CASSAVASDEQYF	TGTGCCAGCAGCGCGGTGGCTTCCGACGAGCAGTACTTC
TRBV14	TRBJ2-1	-	-	CASSQVEPSSYNEQFF	TGTGCCAGCAGCCAAGTTGAGCCGAGCTCCTACAATGAGCAGTTCTTC
TRBV9	TRBJ1-1	-	-	CASNSSPDSPGTEAFF	TGTGCCAGCAACTCATCCCCGGACAGCCCGGGAACTGAAGCTTTCTTT
TRBV4-1	TRBJ2-1	-	-	CASQDVAVIAHNEQFF	TGCGCCAGTCAAGACGTTGCGGTTATAGCCCACAATGAGCAGTTCTTC
TRBV7-9	TRBJ2-7	TRBD2	-	CASSLEWSGGSYEQYF	TGTGCCAGCAGCTTAGAATGGTCGGGGGGCTCCTACGAGCAGTACTTC
TRBV13	TRBJ2-7	-	-	CASSLGLYEQYF	TGTGCCAGCAGCTTAGGTTTGTACGAGCAGTACTTC
TRBV7-9	TRBJ2-2	-	-	CASSLSENTGELFF	TGTGCCAGCAGCTTATCCGAAAACACCGGGGAGCTGTTTTTT
TRBV4-1	TRBJ2-5	TRBD1	-	CASRGQGQETQYF	TGCGCCAGCAGGGGACAGGGACAAGAGACCCAGTACTTC
TRBV7-2	TRBJ2-1	TRBD2	-	CASRGGNEQFF	TGTGCCAGCCGGGGGGGGAATGAGCAGTTCTTC